This entry is about one T cell receptor beta chain. What it binds is unknown. The sample comes from a study of T cell responses to AZD1222 COVID-19 vaccine. Study outcomes and limitations: Every sample of the repertoires postdated the peak T cell response. Only 5 or 6 individuals given AZD1222 were seropositive at baseline. Donors in the cohort were predominantly white British and more often female, and clonal diversity was possibly underestimated.

Produced via immunoSEQ multiplex PCR; TCRdb's table is partial and in-frame only. The table has 150,000 to 200,000 clones, approximately 95% seen once; the top ten hold around 4%. The CDR3 is 16 amino acids. Trimming removed 7 bases from V and 5 bases from J; junction bases left unmatched: 13. Germline-derived CDR1 and CDR2 are LNHDA and SQIVND (reference sequence). The clonotype originates from an adult in good health. This chain links TRBV19 with TRBJ1-4, with TRBD1 matching over 7 bases. Specimen: peripheral blood, collected on day 0 of AZD1222 vaccination. The CDR3 loop reads CASKFLGTDLNEKLFF. CDR3 sequence (DNA): TGTGCCAGTAAATTTCTAGGGACAGACCTCAATGAAAAACTGTTTTTT.